This T cell receptor beta chain is drawn from a study of blood T cell repertoires in COVID-19. About the research overall: Samples came from the United States, Italy and Spain, spanning acute and convalescent COVID-19. The analysed material was cDNA or gDNA that came from T cells, B-cell-depleted T cells, or PBMCs.

The Seattle site enrolled patients during active infection and followed them longitudinally. The CDR3 is made up of 12 amino acids. Germline loops: CDR1 SGHDN, CDR2 FVKESK. V was clipped by 5 bases and J by 4 bases, with 3 bases between them. The authors' processing: For nucleated cells, counts were estimated from reference gene primer amplification. The table came from immunoSEQ multiplex PCR; TCRdb's copy has only in-frame clones and leaves some out. V and J calls plus clone size are reproduced from that table; the DNA served to infer D and trimming. The repertoire holds 300,000 to 400,000 clones, with around 88% as singletons.

Input material: peripheral blood. The rearrangement uses TRBV14 and TRBJ1-6; D ambiguous. The receptor was derived from a woman younger than 45 with COVID-19, enrolled during active disease. The DNA of the CDR3 is TGTGCCAGCAGCTCTTATAATTCACCCCTCCACTTT. It encodes CASSSYNSPLHF.